The 8 T cell receptor beta chains below come from one sample, sequenced in a study of cytotoxic CD8 clonotypes in ibrutinib-treated CLL. Generated by immunoSEQ multiplex PCR, the TCRdb table keeps only in-frame clones and is missing some. The sample includes roughly 220,000 clones, just under 80% seen only once; the top ten take over 9.5%. Source: PBMCs, taken after 12 months of ibrutinib treatment. Source of these receptors: a human donor with chronic lymphocytic leukemia.

CDR3 residues: CASSADRVPQYF. The CDR3, as DNA: TGTGCCAGTAGTGCGGACAGGGTCCCGCAGTATTTT. The V and J genes are TRBV19 and TRBJ2-3; TRBD1 matches at 8 bases. CDR1 and CDR2 (germline): LNHDA, SQIVND (reference sequence). The CDR3 sequence is 12 residues long. Trimming at V came to 5 bases and at J to 10 bases, leaving 5 bases not matched to a gene.

The sample holds one count of this clone. Additional DNA sequences in this sample encode the identical CDR3. This chain connects TRBV19 to TRBJ2-7; 7 bases align to TRBD1. V shed 5 bases, J shed 1 base, and the junction held 2 bases outside the gene matches. This CDR3 region has 13 residues. Germline V gene sequence: CDR1 LNHDA, CDR2 SQIVND (reference sequence). CDR3 loop: CASSSQGSYEQYF. The CDR3 DNA reads TGTGCCAGTAGTTCACAGGGGTCCTACGAGCAGTACTTC.

In this sample, this clone turned up a few times. This sequence joins TRBV2 and TRBJ2-5, with no clear D. From germline, CDR1 is SNHLY and CDR2 FYNNEI. The V end was cut by 6 bases, the J end by 5 bases, with 10 bases between. CDR3 size: 12 residues. CDR3 residues: CASRDYGETQYF. In DNA, the CDR3 is TGTGCCAGCAGGGATTATGGGGAGACCCAGTACTTC.

The rearrangement joins TRBV19 to TRBJ1-5; possibly TRBD1 for D (5 bases). V lost 5 bases to trimming and J lost 3 bases, with 11 bases between them. The CDR3 extends over 14 amino acids. Per germline, CDR1 LNHDA and CDR2 SQIVND (reference sequence). The CDR3 DNA reads as TGTGCCAGTAGTTCGGGGACGGCCAATCAGCCCCAGCATTTT. Encoded protein: CASSSGTANQPQHF.

V usage is TRBV5-1 and J usage is TRBJ2-3, with 7 bases aligning to TRBD1. The CDR3 sequence is 15 residues long. Trimming removed 0 bases from V and 4 bases from J; junction bases left unmatched: 5. Germline CDR1 reads SGHRS; CDR2 reads YFSETQ. The CDR3 sequence is CASSLEGGGPDTQYF. CDR3 DNA sequence: TGCGCCAGCAGCTTGGAAGGGGGCGGGCCAGATACGCAGTATTTT. The variable domain in full, with the rest retrieved from reference TRBV5-1 and TRBJ2-3, is KAGVTQTPRYLIKTRGQQVTLSCSPISGHRSVSWYQQTPGQGLQFLFEYFSETQRNKGNFPGRFSGRQFSNSRSEMNVSTLELGDSALYLCASSLEGGGPDTQYFGPGTRLTVL.

The count of this clone is one. This sequence joins TRBV5-4 and TRBJ2-2, with TRBD2 identical over 9 bases. Germline loops: CDR1 SGHNT, CDR2 YYREEE (reference sequence). This CDR3 has 16 residues. V lost 2 bases and J lost 1; bases outside the gene matches: 3. The CDR3, as DNA: TGTGCCAGCAGCTTCCCTAGCGGGATGAACACCGGGGAGCTGTTTTTT. Its protein is CASSFPSGMNTGELFF.

The chain has TRBV9 and TRBJ2-5, with 8 bases identical to TRBD2. V shed 0 bases, J shed 1 base, and the junction held 5 bases outside the gene matches. The CDR3 length is 16 residues. Germline-derived CDR1 and CDR2 are SGDLS and YYNGEE. The CDR3 loop reads CASSVAAGGIQETQYF. The DNA for the CDR3 is TGTGCCAGCAGCGTAGCGGCGGGGGGCATCCAAGAGACCCAGTACTTC.

The genes are TRBV11-1 and TRBJ1-1; TRBD1 agrees at 8 bases. The CDR3 has 15 amino acids. V shed 1 base, J shed 1 base, and the junction held 2 bases outside the gene matches. The germline V gene encodes CDR1 SGHAT and CDR2 FQDESV (reference sequence). The CDR3 here is CASSLVGQGNTEAFF. The CDR3 coding sequence is TGTGCCAGCAGCTTAGTAGGACAGGGGAACACTGAAGCTTTCTTT.